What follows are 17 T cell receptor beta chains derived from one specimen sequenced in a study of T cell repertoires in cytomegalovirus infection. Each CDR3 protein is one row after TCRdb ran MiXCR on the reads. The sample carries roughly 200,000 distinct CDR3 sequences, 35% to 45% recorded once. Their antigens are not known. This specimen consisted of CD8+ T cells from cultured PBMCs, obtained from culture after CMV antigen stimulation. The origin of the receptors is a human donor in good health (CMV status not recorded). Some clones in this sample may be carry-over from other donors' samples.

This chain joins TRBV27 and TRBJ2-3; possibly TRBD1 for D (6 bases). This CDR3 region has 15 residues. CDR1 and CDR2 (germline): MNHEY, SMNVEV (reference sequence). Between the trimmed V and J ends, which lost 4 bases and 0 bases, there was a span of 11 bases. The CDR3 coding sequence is TGTGCCAGCAGTTCCCCCAGGGGTAGCACAGATACGCAGTATTTT. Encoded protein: CASSSPRGSTDTQYF.

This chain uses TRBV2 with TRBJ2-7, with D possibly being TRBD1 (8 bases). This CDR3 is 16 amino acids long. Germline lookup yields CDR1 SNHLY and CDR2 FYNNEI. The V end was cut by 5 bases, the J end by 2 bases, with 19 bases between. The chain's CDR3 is CASSKGGQAGAYEQYF. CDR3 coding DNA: TGTGCCAGCAGTAAAGGGGGACAGGCGGGGGCCTACGAGCAGTACTTC.

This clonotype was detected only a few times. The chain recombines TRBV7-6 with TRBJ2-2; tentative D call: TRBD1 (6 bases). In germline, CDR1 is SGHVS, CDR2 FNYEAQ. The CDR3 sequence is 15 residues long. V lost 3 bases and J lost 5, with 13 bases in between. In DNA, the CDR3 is TGTGCCAGCAGCTTGCAGTGGGGGCCAACCGGGGAGCTGTTTTTT. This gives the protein CASSLQWGPTGELFF. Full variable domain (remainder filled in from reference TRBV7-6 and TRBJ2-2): GAGVSQSPRYKVTKRGQDVALRCDPISGHVSLYWYRQALGQGPEFLTYFNYEAQQDKSGLPNDRFSAERPEGSISTLTIQRTEQRDSAMYRCASSLQWGPTGELFFGEGSRLTVL.

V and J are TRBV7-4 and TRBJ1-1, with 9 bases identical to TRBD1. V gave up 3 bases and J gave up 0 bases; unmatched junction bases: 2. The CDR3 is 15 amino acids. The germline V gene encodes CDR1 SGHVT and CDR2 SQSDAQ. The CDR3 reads CASSFRTGVNTEAFF. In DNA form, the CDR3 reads TGTGCCAGCAGCTTTAGGACAGGGGTGAACACTGAAGCTTTCTTT.

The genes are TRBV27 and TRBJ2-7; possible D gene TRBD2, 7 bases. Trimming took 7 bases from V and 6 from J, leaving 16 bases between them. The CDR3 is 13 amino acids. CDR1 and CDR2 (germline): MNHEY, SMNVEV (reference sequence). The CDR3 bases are TGTGCCAGCACCCTTAGGGGAGGGGGCGAGCAGTACTTC. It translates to CASTLRGGGEQYF.

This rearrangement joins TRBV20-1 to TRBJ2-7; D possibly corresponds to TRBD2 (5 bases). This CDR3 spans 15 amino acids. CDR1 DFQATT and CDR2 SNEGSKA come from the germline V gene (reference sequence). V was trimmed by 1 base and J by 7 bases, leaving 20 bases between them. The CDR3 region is CSARVHPLLWTEQYF. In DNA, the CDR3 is TGCAGTGCTAGAGTTCATCCCCTCCTCTGGACTGAGCAGTACTTC.

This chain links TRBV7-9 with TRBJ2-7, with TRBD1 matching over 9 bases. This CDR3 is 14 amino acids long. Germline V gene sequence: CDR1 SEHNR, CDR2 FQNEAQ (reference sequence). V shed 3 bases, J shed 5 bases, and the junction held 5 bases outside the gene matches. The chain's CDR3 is CASSLEGQGDEQYF. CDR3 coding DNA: TGTGCCAGCAGCTTGGAGGGACAGGGAGACGAGCAGTACTTC.

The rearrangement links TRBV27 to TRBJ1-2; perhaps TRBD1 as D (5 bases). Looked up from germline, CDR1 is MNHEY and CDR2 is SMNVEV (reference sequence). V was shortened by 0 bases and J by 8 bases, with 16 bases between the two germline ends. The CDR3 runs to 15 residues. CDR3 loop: CASSLSARGGRGYTF. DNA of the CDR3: TGTGCCAGCAGTTTATCGGCGCGGGGCGGCAGGGGCTACACCTTC.

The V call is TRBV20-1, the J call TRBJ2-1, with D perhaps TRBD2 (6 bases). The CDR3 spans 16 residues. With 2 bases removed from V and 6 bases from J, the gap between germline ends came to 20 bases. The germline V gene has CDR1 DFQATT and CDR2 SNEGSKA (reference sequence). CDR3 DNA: TGCAGTGCTAGACTCCGCTTCCGGGACTCGACCAATGAGCAGTTCTTC. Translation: CSARLRFRDSTNEQFF.

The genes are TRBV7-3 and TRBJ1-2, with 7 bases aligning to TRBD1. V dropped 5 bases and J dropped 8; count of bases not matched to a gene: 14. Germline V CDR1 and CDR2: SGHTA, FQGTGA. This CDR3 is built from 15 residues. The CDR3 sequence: CASSTGVGTADGYTF. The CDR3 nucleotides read TGTGCCAGCAGCACTGGGGTCGGGACAGCGGACGGCTACACCTTC.

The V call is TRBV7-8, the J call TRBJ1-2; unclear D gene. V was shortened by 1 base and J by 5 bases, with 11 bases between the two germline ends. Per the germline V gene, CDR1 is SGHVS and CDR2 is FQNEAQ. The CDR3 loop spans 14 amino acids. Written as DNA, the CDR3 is TGTGCCAGCAGCTTAGATCCGGGGTTATATGGCTACACCTTC. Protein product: CASSLDPGLYGYTF.

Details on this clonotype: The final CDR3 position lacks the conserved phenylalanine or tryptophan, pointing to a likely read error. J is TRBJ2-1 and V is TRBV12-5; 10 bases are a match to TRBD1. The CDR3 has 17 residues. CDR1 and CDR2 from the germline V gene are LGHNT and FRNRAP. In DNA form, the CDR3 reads TGTGCTAGTGGTTTGGTTATGGGACAGGGGAACTACAATGATCAGTTCTTA. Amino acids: CASGLVMGQGNYNDQFL.

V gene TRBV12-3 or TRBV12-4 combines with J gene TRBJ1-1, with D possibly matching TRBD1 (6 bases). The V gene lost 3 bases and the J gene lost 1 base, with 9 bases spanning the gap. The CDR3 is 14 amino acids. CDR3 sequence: CASSLGGSNTEAFF. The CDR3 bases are TGTGCCAGCAGTTTGGGGGGCTCGAACACTGAAGCTTTCTTT.

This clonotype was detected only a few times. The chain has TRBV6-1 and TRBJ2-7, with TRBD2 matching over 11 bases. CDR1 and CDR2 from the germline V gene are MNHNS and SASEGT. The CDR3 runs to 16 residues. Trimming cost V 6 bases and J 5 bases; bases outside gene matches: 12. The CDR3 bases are TGTGCCAGCAGGGGATCGAGACTAGCGGGATCAGACGAGCAGTACTTC. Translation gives CASRGSRLAGSDEQYF.

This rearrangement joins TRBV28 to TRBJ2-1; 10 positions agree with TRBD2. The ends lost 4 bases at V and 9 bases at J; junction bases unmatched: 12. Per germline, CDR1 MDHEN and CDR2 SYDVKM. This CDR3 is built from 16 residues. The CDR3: CASSSQLAGLHREQFF. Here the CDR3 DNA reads TGTGCCAGCAGTTCCCAACTAGCGGGACTTCACCGTGAGCAGTTCTTC.

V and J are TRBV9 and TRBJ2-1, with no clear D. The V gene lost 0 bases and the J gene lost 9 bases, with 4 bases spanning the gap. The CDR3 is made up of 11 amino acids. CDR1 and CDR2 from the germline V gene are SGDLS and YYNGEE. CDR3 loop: CASSVEGEQFF. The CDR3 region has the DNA TGTGCCAGCAGCGTAGAGGGTGAGCAGTTCTTC.

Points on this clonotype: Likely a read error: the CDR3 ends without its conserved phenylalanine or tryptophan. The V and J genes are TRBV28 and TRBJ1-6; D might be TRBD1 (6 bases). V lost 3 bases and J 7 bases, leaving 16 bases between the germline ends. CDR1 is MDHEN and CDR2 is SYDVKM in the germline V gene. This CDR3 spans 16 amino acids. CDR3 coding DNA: TGTGCCAGCAGTTTGGGGGCCACGGGGTACAATTCACCCCTCCACCTT. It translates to CASSLGATGYNSPLHL.